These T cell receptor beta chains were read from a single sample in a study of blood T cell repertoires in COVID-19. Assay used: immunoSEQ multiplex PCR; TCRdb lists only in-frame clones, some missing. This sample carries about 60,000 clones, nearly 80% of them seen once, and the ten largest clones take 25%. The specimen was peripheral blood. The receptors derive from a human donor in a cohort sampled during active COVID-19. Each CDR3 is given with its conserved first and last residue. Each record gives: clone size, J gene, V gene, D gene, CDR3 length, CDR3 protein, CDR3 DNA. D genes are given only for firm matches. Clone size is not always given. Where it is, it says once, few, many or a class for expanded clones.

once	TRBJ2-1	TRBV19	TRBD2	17	CASSRTSGVMSYNEQFF	TGTGCCAGTAGTCGCACTAGCGGGGTGATGTCCTACAATGAGCAGTTCTTC
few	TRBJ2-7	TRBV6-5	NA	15	CASRSSRRGRFEQYF	TGTGCCAGCAGATCCTCCCGTCGGGGTCGTTTCGAGCAGTACTTC
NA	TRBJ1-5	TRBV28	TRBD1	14	CASNTGVGNQPQHF	TGTGCCAGCAATACAGGGGTCGGCAATCAGCCCCAGCATTTT
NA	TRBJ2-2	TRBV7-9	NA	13	CASSWQGSGELFF	TGTGCCAGCAGCTGGCAGGGGTCCGGGGAGCTGTTTTTT
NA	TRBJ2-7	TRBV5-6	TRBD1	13	CASRSGQQYEQYF	TGTGCCAGCAGGTCGGGACAGCAGTACGAGCAGTACTTC
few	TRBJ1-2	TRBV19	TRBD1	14	CASSMTGGLEGYTF	TGTGCCAGTAGTATGACAGGGGGCCTGGAGGGCTACACCTTC
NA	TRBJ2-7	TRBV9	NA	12	CASSADFHEQYF	TGTGCCAGCAGCGCAGACTTCCACGAGCAGTACTTC
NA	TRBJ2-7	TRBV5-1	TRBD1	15	CASSPTGTGNHEQYF	TGCGCCAGCAGCCCTACCGGGACAGGGAACCACGAGCAGTACTTC
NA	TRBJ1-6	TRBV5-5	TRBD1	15	CASSLPGTVDSPLHF	TGTGCCAGCAGCTTGCCCGGGACAGTTGATTCACCCCTCCACTTT
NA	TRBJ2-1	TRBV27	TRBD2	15	CASSPSGTTYNEQFF	TGTGCCAGCAGTCCTAGCGGCACCACCTACAATGAGCAGTTCTTC
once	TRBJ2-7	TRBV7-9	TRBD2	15	CASSASGRLSYEQYF	TGTGCCAGCAGCGCTAGCGGGAGGCTCTCCTACGAGCAGTACTTC
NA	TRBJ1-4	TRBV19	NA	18	CASSFTNAGGGGREKLFF	TGTGCCAGTAGTTTCACCAACGCGGGGGGCGGGGGACGCGAAAAACTGTTTTTT
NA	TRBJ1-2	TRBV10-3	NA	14	CAIRADSVNYGYTF	TGTGCCATCAGGGCGGACAGCGTAAACTATGGCTACACCTTC
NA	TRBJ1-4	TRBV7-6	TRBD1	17	CASSYRQGSSSYEKLFF	TGTGCCAGCAGCTACCGACAGGGCAGTAGCTCATATGAAAAACTGTTTTTT
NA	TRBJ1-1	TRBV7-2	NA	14	CASSLKSPNTEAFF	TGTGCCAGCAGCCTAAAGAGCCCGAACACTGAAGCTTTCTTT
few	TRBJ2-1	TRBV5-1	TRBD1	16	CASSVNPGQWGDEQFF	TGCGCCAGCAGCGTCAACCCGGGACAGTGGGGCGATGAGCAGTTCTTC
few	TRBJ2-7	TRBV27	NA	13	CASSDRTSYEQYF	TGTGCCAGCAGTGACAGGACCTCCTACGAGCAGTACTTC
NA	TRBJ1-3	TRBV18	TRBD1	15	CASSPRTGGVNTIYF	TGTGCCAGCTCACCGAGGACAGGGGGTGTAAACACCATATATTTT
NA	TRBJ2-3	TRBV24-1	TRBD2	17	CATSDSTSGGVTDTQYF	TGTGCCACCAGTGATTCGACTAGCGGGGGGGTCACAGATACGCAGTATTTT
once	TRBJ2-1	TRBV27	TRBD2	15	CASSPLAGAYNEQFF	TGTGCCAGCAGTCCATTAGCGGGGGCCTACAATGAGCAGTTCTTC
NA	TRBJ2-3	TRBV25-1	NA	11	CASSVVDTQYF	TGTGCCAGCAGTGTAGTGGATACGCAGTATTTT
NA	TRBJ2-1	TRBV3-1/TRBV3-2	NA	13	CASSQYGGHEQFF	TGTGCCAGCAGCCAATATGGGGGCCATGAGCAGTTCTTC
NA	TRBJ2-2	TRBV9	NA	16	CASSVGGGGSTGELFF	TGTGCCAGCAGCGTAGGAGGAGGGGGCAGCACCGGGGAGCTGTTTTTT
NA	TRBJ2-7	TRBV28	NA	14	CASSTGEGSYEQYF	TGTGCCAGCAGTACGGGAGAGGGCTCCTACGAGCAGTACTTC
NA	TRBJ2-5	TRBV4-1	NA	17	CASSLGPPGSSSETQYF	TGCGCCAGCAGCCTAGGACCTCCAGGGTCGTCCTCAGAGACCCAGTACTTC
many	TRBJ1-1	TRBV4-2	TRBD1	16	CASSQGTGGDGTEAFF	TGTGCCAGCAGCCAGGGGACAGGGGGCGATGGGACTGAAGCTTTCTTT
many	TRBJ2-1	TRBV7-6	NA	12	CASSLVYNEQFF	TGTGCCAGCAGCTTAGTATACAATGAGCAGTTCTTC
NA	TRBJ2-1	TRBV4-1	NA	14	CASSRAYGYNEQFF	TGCGCCAGCAGCCGGGCCTATGGCTACAATGAGCAGTTCTTC
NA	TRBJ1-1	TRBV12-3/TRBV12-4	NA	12	CASSPGVAEAFF	TGTGCCAGCAGCCCAGGGGTGGCTGAAGCTTTCTTT
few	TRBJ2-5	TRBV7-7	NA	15	CASSSGRQLQETQYF	TGTGCTAGCAGCTCTGGGCGCCAGCTCCAAGAGACCCAGTACTTC
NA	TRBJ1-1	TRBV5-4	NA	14	CASSSRAMNTEAFF	TGTGCCAGCAGCTCCAGGGCTATGAACACTGAAGCTTTCTTT
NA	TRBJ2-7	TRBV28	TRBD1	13	CASTPGQTYEQYF	TGTGCCAGCACACCGGGACAGACCTACGAGCAGTACTTC
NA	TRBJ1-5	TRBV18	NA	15	CASSPGAAGNQPQHF	TGTGCCAGCTCACCAGGGGCGGCGGGCAATCAGCCCCAGCATTTT
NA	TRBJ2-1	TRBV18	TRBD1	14	CASSGTGIYNEQFF	TGTGCCAGCTCCGGGACAGGGATTTACAATGAGCAGTTCTTC
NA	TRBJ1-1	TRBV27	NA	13	CASSAPGGARAFF	TGTGCCAGCAGTGCCCCCGGGGGGGCTCGAGCTTTCTTT
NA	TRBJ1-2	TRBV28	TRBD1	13	CASRGPGGGGYTF	TGTGCCAGCAGAGGGCCAGGGGGCGGTGGCTACACCTTC